These 13 T cell receptor beta chains originate from one sample sequenced in a study of T cell clones after liver transplantation. Using immunoSEQ multiplex PCR, the repertoire was profiled, and TCRdb retains in-frame clones only, with some absent. The table lists fewer than 85,000 clones, roughly 80% of them singletons. Sequences were derived from CD4+ T cells from blood, sampled at the 22-month timepoint. The receptors here all came from a human patient who received a liver transplant. Part of the T cell pool may stem from the graft donor.

The chain links TRBV6-6 to TRBJ1-5; D is possibly TRBD1 (6 bases). The CDR3 length is 14 residues. Germline lookup yields CDR1 MNHNY and CDR2 SVGAGI (reference sequence). V shed 5 bases and J shed 0 bases, with 8 bases lying between them. The DNA for the CDR3 is TGTGCCAGCAGTACCAGGGGTAGCAATCAGCCCCAGCATTTT. This codes for CASSTRGSNQPQHF.

This sequence joins TRBV21-1 and TRBJ2-7; TRBD1 was called by the table and not checked on the DNA. TRBV21-1 is a recognized pseudogene. CDR3 length: 16 amino acids. The chain's CDR3 is CASSKGSRTHNYEQYF. The CDR3 coding sequence is TGTGCCAGCAGCAAAGGTAGTCGGACACATAACTACGAGCAGTACTTC.

The J gene is TRBJ1-6, the V gene TRBV2; D is perhaps TRBD1 (6 bases). V gave up 7 bases and J gave up 6 bases, with 13 bases separating them. The V gene's germline CDR1 is SNHLY and CDR2 FYNNEI. CDR3 length: 14 amino acids. The CDR3: CASTPSRGNSPLHF. The CDR3 DNA reads TGTGCCAGCACTCCATCCAGGGGTAATTCACCCCTCCACTTT.

The gene calls are TRBV7-2 and TRBJ2-1, with D possibly TRBD2 on 5 matching bases. The germline V gene has CDR1 SGHTA and CDR2 FQGNSA. This CDR3 has 12 amino acids. V shed 3 bases and J shed 9 bases, with 9 bases lying between them. CDR3 sequence: CASSFPAGEQFF. CDR3 sequence (DNA): TGTGCCAGCAGCTTCCCCGCGGGTGAGCAGTTCTTC.

This clone is a singleton in its sample. The chain has TRBV28 and TRBJ1-2; D not certain. Germline V gene lookup returns CDR1 MDHEN and CDR2 SYDVKM. The CDR3 runs to 11 residues. V was pared by 9 bases and J by 3 bases, with 8 bases between. CDR3 in amino acids: CASEGDYGYTF. As DNA, the CDR3 is TGTGCCAGTGAGGGTGACTATGGCTACACCTTC.

The chain has TRBV4-2 and TRBJ1-6, with TRBD1 identical over 10 bases. This CDR3 contains 18 residues. V shed 0 bases and J 4 bases; nucleotides not matched to a gene: 6. Germline V gives CDR1 LGHNA, CDR2 YNFKEQ. CDR3 DNA: TGTGCCAGCAGCCAAGATGGGGACAGGGGATTTTATAATTCACCCCTCCACTTT. Protein product: CASSQDGDRGFYNSPLHF.

This clone showed up just once. V usage is TRBV5-6 and J usage is TRBJ1-1; 9 bases match TRBD1. The trim removed 4 bases at V and 5 bases at J, leaving 12 bases unmatched. CDR1 is SGHDT and CDR2 is YYEEEE in the germline V gene. This CDR3 contains 16 residues. The chain's CDR3 is CASSVGTGKVGTEAFF. CDR3 in DNA: TGTGCCAGCAGCGTCGGGACAGGGAAAGTAGGTACTGAAGCTTTCTTT.

The chain is built from TRBV19 and TRBJ1-1, with unresolved D. Germline loops: CDR1 LNHDA, CDR2 SQIVND (reference sequence). The CDR3 consists of 12 residues. V was cut by 2 bases and J by 4 bases, with 5 bases left in between. DNA of the CDR3: TGTGCCAGTAGTATATGGGGCACTGAAGCTTTCTTT. Its protein is CASSIWGTEAFF.

The rearrangement uses TRBV2 and TRBJ2-1; no firm D call. The CDR3 has 11 residues. The germline V gene encodes CDR1 SNHLY and CDR2 FYNNEI. Trimming removed 6 bases at V and 9 bases at J, with 9 bases between. The CDR3 loop is CASRGRGEQFF. The CDR3 DNA follows: TGTGCCAGCAGGGGCCGCGGTGAGCAGTTCTTC.

V is TRBV7-2 and J is TRBJ1-1; D uncertain. Trimming took off 7 bases at V and 5 bases at J, with 8 bases between the two ends. The CDR3 has 11 residues. Germline V lookup: CDR1 SGHTA, CDR2 FQGNSA. The CDR3 coding sequence is TGTGCCAGCAATTTGTGGACTGAAGCTTTCTTT. Translating gives CASNLWTEAFF.

The genes are TRBV4-3 and TRBJ1-2; D is ambiguous. The CDR3 contains 15 residues. CDR1 LGHNA and CDR2 YSLEER come from the germline V gene. Between the trimmed V and J ends, which lost 0 bases and 2 bases, there was a span of 10 bases. The CDR3 DNA reads as TGCGCCAGCAGCCAAGACGGTTGGAGGAACTATGGCTACACCTTC. Protein: CASSQDGWRNYGYTF.

The rearrangement links TRBV7-9 to TRBJ2-5; D may be TRBD1 (6 bases). The V and J ends lost 1 base and 0 bases respectively, with 15 bases between them. The CDR3 is 17 residues long. Germline-derived CDR1 and CDR2 are SEHNR and FQNEAQ (reference sequence). The CDR3: CASSLGWGQGNQETQYF. As DNA, the CDR3 is TGTGCCAGCAGCTTAGGCTGGGGGCAGGGAAACCAAGAGACCCAGTACTTC.

The chain couples TRBV30 to TRBJ1-5; 12 nucleotides align to TRBD1. The CDR3 has 16 residues. Germline V gives CDR1 GTSNPN, CDR2 SVGIG (reference sequence). The ends lost 3 bases at V and 8 bases at J; junction bases unmatched: 11. CDR3 in amino acids: CAWRGQGACDWEPQHF. For the CDR3, the DNA is TGTGCCTGGAGGGGACAGGGGGCATGTGATTGGGAGCCCCAGCATTTT.